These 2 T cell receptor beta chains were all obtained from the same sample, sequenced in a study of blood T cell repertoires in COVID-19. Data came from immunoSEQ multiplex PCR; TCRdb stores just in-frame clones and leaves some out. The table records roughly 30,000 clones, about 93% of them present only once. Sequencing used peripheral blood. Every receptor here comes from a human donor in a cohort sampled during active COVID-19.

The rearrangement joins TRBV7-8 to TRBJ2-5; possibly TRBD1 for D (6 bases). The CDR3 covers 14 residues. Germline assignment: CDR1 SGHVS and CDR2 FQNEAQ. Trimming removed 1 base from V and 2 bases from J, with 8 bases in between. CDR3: CASSLGGQQETQYF. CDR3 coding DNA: TGTGCCAGCAGCTTAGGCGGACAGCAAGAGACCCAGTACTTC.

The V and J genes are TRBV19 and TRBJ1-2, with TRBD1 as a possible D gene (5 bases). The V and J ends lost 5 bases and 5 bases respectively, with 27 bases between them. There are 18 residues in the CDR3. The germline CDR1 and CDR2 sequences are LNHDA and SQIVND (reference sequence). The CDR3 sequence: CASSPSRQRGAGVYGYTF. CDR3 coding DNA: TGTGCCAGTAGTCCAAGCCGACAGAGAGGGGCGGGAGTGTATGGCTACACCTTC.